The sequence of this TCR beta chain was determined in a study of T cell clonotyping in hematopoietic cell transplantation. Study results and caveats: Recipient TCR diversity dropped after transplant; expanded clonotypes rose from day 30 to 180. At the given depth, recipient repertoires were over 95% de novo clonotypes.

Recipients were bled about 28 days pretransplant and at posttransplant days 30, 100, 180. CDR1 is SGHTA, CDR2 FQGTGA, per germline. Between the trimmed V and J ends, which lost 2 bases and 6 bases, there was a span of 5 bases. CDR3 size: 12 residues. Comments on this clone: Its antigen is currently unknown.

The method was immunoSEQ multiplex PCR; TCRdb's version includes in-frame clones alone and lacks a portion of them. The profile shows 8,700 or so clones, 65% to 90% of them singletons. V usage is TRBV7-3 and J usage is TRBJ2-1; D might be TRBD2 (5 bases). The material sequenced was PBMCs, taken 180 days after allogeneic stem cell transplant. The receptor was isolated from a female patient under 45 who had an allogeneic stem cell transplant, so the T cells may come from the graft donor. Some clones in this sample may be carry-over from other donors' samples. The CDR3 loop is CASSLEGNEQFF. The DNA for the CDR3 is TGTGCCAGCAGCTTAGAGGGCAATGAGCAGTTCTTC.